The entry below gives a single TCR beta chain sequence along with its context. Authors' analysis steps: Reference gene primers were amplified, and this amplification served to estimate nucleated cell counts. The protocol was immunoSEQ multiplex PCR, while the TCRdb copy is restricted to in-frame clones and leaves out a portion. That table gives V, J and clone size, and the DNA gave D and trimming. The table has about 160,000 clones, over 60% seen once. The sample originates from a study of blood T cell repertoires in COVID-19. Whole-study context: The United States, Italy and Spain supplied acute and convalescent COVID-19 samples.

The source is a man aged 60 to 69 with acute or convalescent COVID-19. Sequenced material: peripheral blood.

The CDR3 sequence is CAWNAGSAYEQYF. Here the CDR3 DNA reads TGTGCCTGGAACGCGGGTTCAGCCTACGAGCAGTACTTC. V gene TRBV30 combines with J gene TRBJ2-7, with D tentatively TRBD2 (5 bases). This CDR3 comprises 13 residues. Trimming shortened V by 4 bases and J by 2 bases, and 12 bases separated the two germline ends. Germline V CDR1 and CDR2: GTSNPN, SVGIG (reference sequence).